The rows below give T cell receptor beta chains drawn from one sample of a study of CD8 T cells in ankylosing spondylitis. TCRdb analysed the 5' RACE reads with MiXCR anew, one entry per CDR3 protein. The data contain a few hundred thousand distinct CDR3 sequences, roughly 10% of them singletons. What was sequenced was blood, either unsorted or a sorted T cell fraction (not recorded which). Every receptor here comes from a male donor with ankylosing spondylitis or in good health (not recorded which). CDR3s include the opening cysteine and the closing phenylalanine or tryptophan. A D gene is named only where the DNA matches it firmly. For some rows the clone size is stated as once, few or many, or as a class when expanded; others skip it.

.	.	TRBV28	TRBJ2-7	CASSKRGHYYEQYF	TGTGCCAGCAGTAAGAGGGGACACTATTACGAGCAGTACTTC
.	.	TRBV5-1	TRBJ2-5	CASSPSPGQETQYF	TGCGCCAGCAGCCCTTCCCCGGGTCAAGAGACCCAGTACTTC
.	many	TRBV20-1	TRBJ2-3	CSARDIDSSPFTDTQYF	TGCAGTGCTAGAGATATCGATTCTTCTCCCTTCACAGATACGCAGTATTTT
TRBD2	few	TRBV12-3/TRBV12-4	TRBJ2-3	CASSFGLSSGETAAGYRFTDTQYF	TGTGCCAGCAGTTTTGGTTTATCTAGCGGGGAAACGGCGGCAGGGTACAGGTTCACAGATACGCAGTATTTT
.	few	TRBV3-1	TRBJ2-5	CASSFTLNGETQYF	TGTGCCAGCAGCTTTACTCTAAACGGGGAGACCCAGTACTTC
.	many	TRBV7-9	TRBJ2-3	CASSLELYPHDTQYF	TGTGCCAGCAGCTTAGAGTTGTATCCACACGATACGCAGTATTTT
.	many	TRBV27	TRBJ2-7	CASSLRWGMGDEQYF	TGTGCCAGCAGTTTAAGGTGGGGCATGGGGGACGAGCAGTACTTC
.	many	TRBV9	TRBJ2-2	CASSVEVGSWNTGELFF	TGTGCCAGCAGCGTAGAGGTGGGGTCGTGGAACACCGGGGAGCTGTTTTTT
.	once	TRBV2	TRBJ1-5	CATGRGGYQPQHF	TGTGCCACCGGGAGGGGAGGTTATCAGCCCCAGCATTTT
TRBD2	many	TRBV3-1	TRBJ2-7	CASSQGTSFSYEQYF	TGTGCCAGCAGCCAAGGGACTAGCTTCTCCTACGAGCAGTACTTC
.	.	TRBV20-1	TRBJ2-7	CSARDQRGSYEQYF	TGCAGTGCTAGAGATCAGCGTGGCAGCTACGAGCAGTACTTC
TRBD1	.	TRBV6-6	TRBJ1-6	CASSYFPGQGAFGSPLHF	TGTGCCAGCAGTTACTTTCCGGGACAGGGGGCCTTTGGTTCACCCCTCCACTTT
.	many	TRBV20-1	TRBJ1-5	CSAKAREWSNQPQHF	TGCAGTGCGAAAGCCAGGGAATGGAGCAATCAGCCCCAGCATTTT
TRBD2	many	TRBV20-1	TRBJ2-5	CSAVRLAGEETQYF	TGCAGTGCTGTACGACTAGCGGGAGAAGAGACCCAGTACTTC
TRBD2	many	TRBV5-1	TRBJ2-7	CASSDPGLAGEVKLHEQYF	TGCGCCAGCAGCGACCCTGGACTAGCGGGAGAAGTCAAACTCCACGAGCAGTACTTC